These T cell receptor beta chains were read from a single sample in a study of blood T cell repertoires in COVID-19. Clones were sequenced by immunoSEQ multiplex PCR, and TCRdb holds only the in-frame ones, with some missing. The sample lists 200,000 or so clones; about 80% were seen once. Sequenced: peripheral blood. The receptors were sampled from a woman in her fifties or sixties with acute or convalescent COVID-19. The CDR3 runs from the conserved cysteine through the conserved F or W. D genes are given only for firm matches. Only part of the rows carry a size: once, few, many, or a class if the clone is expanded.

j_gene | v_gene | abundance | d_gene | CDR3aa | CDR3nt
TRBJ2-3 | TRBV19 | - | - | CASSIRQAGTDTQYF | TGTGCCAGTAGCATCCGACAAGCCGGCACAGATACGCAGTATTTT
TRBJ1-1 | TRBV11-3 | once | - | CASSLASGERKMAFF | TGTGCCAGCAGCTTAGCCTCAGGGGAGCGGAAGATGGCTTTCTTT
TRBJ2-5 | TRBV30 | - | - | CAWSEAGRNQETQYF | TGTGCCTGGAGTGAGGCAGGGCGCAACCAAGAGACCCAGTACTTC
TRBJ1-5 | TRBV2 | - | TRBD1 | CASRRQGNQPQHF | TGTGCCAGCAGGAGACAGGGAAATCAGCCCCAGCATTTT
TRBJ2-7 | TRBV18 | - | - | CASSPSTALAYEQYF | TGTGCCAGCTCACCATCGACAGCCCTGGCCTACGAGCAGTACTTC
TRBJ1-1 | TRBV12-5 | - | - | CASGLEMGGGTEAFF | TGTGCTAGTGGTTTGGAGATGGGAGGGGGCACTGAAGCTTTCTTT
TRBJ1-4 | TRBV2 | - | TRBD1 | CASSEFYPGQGQEKLFF | TGTGCCAGCAGTGAATTTTATCCGGGACAGGGGCAAGAAAAACTGTTTTTT
TRBJ2-3 | TRBV7-9 | - | - | CASSLRGNTDTQYF | TGTGCCAGCAGCTTAAGAGGGAACACAGATACGCAGTATTTT
TRBJ2-1 | TRBV11-1 | - | - | CASSLVYGNEQFF | TGTGCCAGCAGCTTAGTGTACGGGAATGAGCAGTTCTTC
TRBJ2-1 | TRBV19 | - | TRBD1 | CASSMWADRGNGDEQFF | TGTGCCAGTAGTATGTGGGCGGACAGGGGGAACGGCGATGAGCAGTTCTTC
TRBJ1-5 | TRBV30 | once | - | CAWSVGGTPQHF | TGTGCCTGGAGTGTGGGGGGGACGCCCCAGCATTTT
TRBJ1-1 | TRBV19 | - | TRBD1 | CASSIDRGQEAFF | TGTGCCAGTAGTATCGACAGGGGGCAGGAAGCTTTCTTT
TRBJ1-3 | TRBV5-4 | - | - | CASRADGSSGNTIYF | TGTGCCAGCAGGGCGGACGGGAGCTCTGGAAACACCATATATTTT
TRBJ1-1 | TRBV28 | - | - | CASDGYPGAEAFF | TGTGCCAGCGATGGATATCCGGGGGCTGAAGCTTTCTTT
TRBJ1-2 | TRBV19 | once | - | CASTPTESYGYTF | TGTGCCAGTACCCCGACAGAGAGTTATGGCTACACCTTC
TRBJ1-1 | TRBV12-3/TRBV12-4 | - | TRBD1 | CASRDNRGGEAFF | TGTGCCAGCAGAGATAACAGGGGCGGGGAAGCTTTCTTT
TRBJ2-3 | TRBV6-5 | - | - | CASMVANTDTQYF | TGTGCCAGCATGGTAGCGAACACAGATACGCAGTATTTT
TRBJ2-3 | TRBV6-5 | - | TRBD1 | CASSWDRVTDTQYF | TGTGCCAGCAGTTGGGACAGGGTGACAGATACGCAGTATTTT
TRBJ2-7 | TRBV6-5 | - | TRBD2 | CASSSTGTSVSYEQYF | TGTGCCAGCAGTTCCACCGGGACTAGCGTTTCCTACGAGCAGTACTTC
TRBJ1-3 | TRBV27 | - | - | CASGATGGNTIYF | TGTGCCAGCGGAGCGACGGGTGGAAACACCATATATTTT
TRBJ1-2 | TRBV4-1 | - | TRBD1 | CASSHPGGELYGYTF | TGCGCCAGCAGCCATCCAGGGGGCGAACTCTATGGCTACACCTTC
TRBJ1-1 | TRBV2 | - | TRBD1 | CASNRDRETEAFF | TGTGCCAGCAACCGGGACAGGGAGACTGAAGCTTTCTTT
TRBJ2-1 | TRBV7-3 | - | TRBD2 | CASSLTRASGGGDEQFF | TGTGCCAGCAGCTTAACGAGGGCTAGCGGGGGTGGAGATGAGCAGTTCTTC
TRBJ2-3 | TRBV7-2 | - | TRBD1 | CASSLGQGAIDTQYF | TGTGCCAGCAGCTTAGGGCAGGGGGCGATCGATACGCAGTATTTT
TRBJ2-3 | TRBV5-4 | - | - | CASSLEPVRGIDTQYF | TGTGCCAGCAGCTTGGAACCGGTGCGGGGAATAGATACGCAGTATTTT
TRBJ2-3 | TRBV5-1 | - | - | CASSRDQGTDTQYF | TGCGCCAGCAGCCGTGACCAGGGCACAGATACGCAGTATTTT
TRBJ1-4 | TRBV5-3 | - | - | CARSADSYEKLFF | TGTGCCAGAAGCGCCGACAGCTATGAAAAACTGTTTTTT
TRBJ1-2 | TRBV6-5 | - | TRBD1 | CASRAGTGNYGYTF | TGTGCCAGCAGAGCCGGGACAGGGAACTATGGCTACACCTTC
TRBJ1-2 | TRBV29-1 | - | - | CSAPGVGGYTF | TGCAGCGCCCCGGGGGTAGGCGGCTACACCTTC
TRBJ1-2 | TRBV4-1 | - | - | CASSKEGDGYGYTF | TGCGCCAGCAGCAAGGAAGGGGATGGCTATGGCTACACCTTC
TRBJ2-3 | TRBV4-2 | - | TRBD2 | CASSPTGLAGGYTDTQYF | TGTGCCAGCAGCCCCACCGGGCTAGCGGGGGGGTACACAGATACGCAGTATTTT
TRBJ2-5 | TRBV6-6 | - | TRBD2 | CASSYSTSGEPTQYF | TGTGCCAGCAGTTACTCGACTAGCGGGGAGCCGACCCAGTACTTC
TRBJ1-5 | TRBV19 | - | - | CASSPTRTEINQPQHF | TGTGCCAGTAGTCCCACTCGGACAGAAATCAATCAGCCCCAGCATTTT
TRBJ2-5 | TRBV9 | - | TRBD2 | CASSVAGGLQETQYF | TGTGCCAGCAGCGTAGCGGGGGGACTGCAAGAGACCCAGTACTTC
TRBJ2-7 | TRBV19 | - | - | CASSISTVKPYEQYF | TGTGCCAGTAGTATAAGCACAGTTAAACCCTACGAGCAGTACTTC
TRBJ1-5 | TRBV28 | - | - | CASSLPRGPQHF | TGTGCCAGCAGTTTACCTCGGGGGCCCCAGCATTTT
TRBJ2-2 | TRBV7-8 | - | - | CASSRRGGITGELFF | TGTGCCAGCAGCCGGCGGGGTGGTATCACCGGGGAGCTGTTTTTT
TRBJ1-1 | TRBV19 | - | - | CASSISQGRTEAFF | TGTGCCAGTAGTATCTCGCAGGGGCGCACTGAAGCTTTCTTT
TRBJ1-4 | TRBV30 | - | - | CAWGRGVIATNEKLFF | TGTGCCTGGGGCAGGGGAGTTATTGCAACTAATGAAAAACTGTTTTTT
TRBJ2-1 | TRBV12-3/TRBV12-4 | - | TRBD1 | CASSQGQGHEQFF | TGTGCCAGCAGTCAGGGACAGGGCCATGAGCAGTTCTTC
TRBJ1-1 | TRBV29-1 | - | TRBD1 | CSVEDQGANTEAFF | TGCAGCGTTGAAGATCAGGGGGCGAACACTGAAGCTTTCTTT
TRBJ1-6 | TRBV6-6 | few | TRBD1 | CASSPTGFNSPLHF | TGTGCCAGCAGCCCGACAGGGTTTAATTCACCCCTCCACTTT
TRBJ1-3 | TRBV5-1 | - | TRBD1 | CASSWGQGNTIYF | TGCGCCAGCAGCTGGGGACAGGGAAACACCATATATTTT
TRBJ1-5 | TRBV6-1 | - | - | CASSEVGARQPQHF | TGTGCCAGCAGTGAAGTGGGGGCGCGACAGCCCCAGCATTTT
TRBJ1-4 | TRBV21-1 | few | - | CASSNSAGGTNEKLFF | TGTGCCAGCAGCAACTCGGCCGGAGGAACTAATGAAAAACTGTTTTTT
TRBJ2-1 | TRBV7-3 | - | TRBD2 | CASSLNPWTSGGTYNEQFF | TGTGCCAGCAGCTTAAACCCCTGGACTAGCGGGGGCACCTACAATGAGCAGTTCTTC
TRBJ2-7 | TRBV30 | - | TRBD2 | CAWSSAGSYEQYF | TGTGCCTGGAGTTCAGCGGGGAGCTACGAGCAGTACTTC
TRBJ2-1 | TRBV9 | - | TRBD2 | CASSVGPSGGARYEQFF | TGTGCCAGCAGCGTAGGCCCTAGCGGGGGAGCGCGGTATGAGCAGTTCTTC
TRBJ1-1 | TRBV27 | - | - | CASSVTALRREAFF | TGTGCCAGCAGTGTGACAGCGCTGCGCCGTGAAGCTTTCTTT
TRBJ1-1 | TRBV6-4 | - | - | CASRVTESGTEAFF | TGTGCCAGCAGGGTCACAGAGAGTGGTACTGAAGCTTTCTTT
TRBJ1-4 | TRBV2 | - | TRBD1 | CASSALTGTEKLFF | TGTGCCAGCAGTGCTTTGACAGGGACTGAAAAACTGTTTTTT
TRBJ2-5 | TRBV19 | - | TRBD2 | CASSISSGGQETQYF | TGTGCCAGTAGTATATCTAGCGGGGGGCAAGAGACCCAGTACTTC
TRBJ2-5 | TRBV7-3 | - | TRBD2 | CAKAGTSGGFETQYF | TGTGCCAAAGCGGGGACTAGCGGGGGGTTCGAGACCCAGTACTTC
TRBJ1-1 | TRBV13 | - | TRBD1 | CASSLGSWDRTRNTEAFF | TGTGCCAGCAGCTTAGGCAGTTGGGACAGGACTAGGAACACTGAAGCTTTCTTT
TRBJ1-2 | TRBV7-2 | - | TRBD1 | CASSLSKGQGYGYTF | TGTGCCAGCAGCTTATCTAAGGGACAGGGCTATGGCTACACCTTC